Here is one T cell receptor (beta chain) with its context. V was trimmed by 0 bases and J by 5 bases, leaving 5 bases between them. The CDR3 spans 14 residues. Germline-derived CDR1 and CDR2 are LGHNA and YSLEER. TCRdb re-called the RT-PCR reads with MiXCR, one entry per CDR3 protein. The sample yields 500,000 to 700,000 distinct CDR3 sequences, roughly 23% seen once. This record comes from a study of response to subunit inactivated influenza vaccine. The same sample was also used in a study of T cells expressing NK-cell markers. That study reports: What made the TCR beta cDNA was 5'RACE template switching with UMIs. T cells sorted in several experiments were restricted to alpha-beta TCR T cells by an anti-gamma-delta TCR antibody. Of the CD8+ T cell pool in about 6 donors, about 1.0-8% was accounted for by dominant NKG2C+ clonotypes.

The receptor was derived from a man aged 45 to 65 who received an inactivated influenza vaccine. The source material was CD4+ T cells sorted from PBMCs, sampled roughly 12 days after vaccination. The chain is built from TRBV4-3 and TRBJ1-6; D is ambiguous. CDR3 sequence: CASSQERNNSPLHF. The CDR3 DNA is TGCGCCAGCAGCCAAGAACGGAATAATTCACCCCTCCACTTT.